This entry is about one TCR beta chain. Antigen specificity is unknown. Produced via immunoSEQ multiplex PCR; TCRdb's table is partial and in-frame only. The data show 50,000 to 70,000 clones, roughly nine tenths seen once. This sample is drawn from a study of OX40 agonist ivuxolimab in advanced cancers. Study summary: Participants averaged 60 years of age (range about 23 to 80) and were 75% to 90% male. Among those treated, three patients had partial responses, one with hepatocellular carcinoma and two with cutaneous melanoma. Findings and limits, study-wide: Partial responders at 0.1-3.0 mg/kg had among the lowest clonal expansion. There were, on average, more expanded clones in CD8+ T cells than in CD4+.

The sample here was CD4+ or CD8+ T cells sorted from blood, taken in a trial of the OX40 agonist ivuxolimab. This receptor was taken from an adult with an advanced solid tumor such as melanoma, head and neck, liver or kidney cancer.

The CDR3 is CASSQDGGITEAFF. The CDR3 DNA follows: TGCGCCAGCAGCCAAGACGGGGGCATTACTGAAGCTTTCTTT. The gene calls are TRBV4-3 and TRBJ1-1, with D perhaps matching TRBD1 (6 bases). The germline gives CDR1 LGHNA, CDR2 YSLEER. The ends were cut back, 0 bases at V and 5 bases at J, with 10 bases in the middle. This CDR3 is built from 14 residues.